These 7 T cell receptor beta chains originate from one sample sequenced in a study of blood T cell repertoires in COVID-19. Data came from immunoSEQ multiplex PCR; TCRdb stores just in-frame clones and leaves some out. The sample lists 150,000 to 200,000 clones, 65% to 85% occurring once. The sequenced sample consisted of PBMCs or T cells enriched from blood (not recorded which). The receptors stem from a woman aged 55-70 years who had recovered from COVID-19.

The chain uses TRBV5-1 and TRBJ2-3, with a tentative D call TRBD1 (5 bases). Looked up from germline, CDR1 is SGHRS and CDR2 is YFSETQ. The CDR3 extends over 16 amino acids. V was shortened by 0 bases and J by 5 bases, with 16 bases between the two germline ends. The CDR3 nucleotides are TGCGCCAGCAGCTTGGCCTTAGGGGTTGGGCAAGATACGCAGTATTTT. Its protein is CASSLALGVGQDTQYF.

This chain connects TRBV21-1 to TRBJ2-2; the D call TRBD2 from the table was never checked on the DNA. TRBV21-1 is an annotated pseudogene. This CDR3 region has 18 residues. The CDR3 here is CASSKKGQREKNTGELFF. CDR3 in DNA: TGTGCCAGCAGCAAAAAGGGCCAGCGGGAGAAAAACACCGGGGAGCTGTTTTTT.

The chain couples TRBV5-1 to TRBJ1-2, with a tentative D call TRBD1 (5 bases). Trimming shortened V by 0 bases and J by 6 bases, and 12 bases separated the two germline ends. CDR3 length: 14 residues. The germline V gene encodes CDR1 SGHRS and CDR2 YFSETQ. The CDR3 sequence: CASSLVQGLDGYTF. The CDR3 coding sequence is TGCGCCAGCAGCTTGGTTCAGGGTCTCGATGGCTACACCTTC. The full variable domain, in which reference TRBV5-1 and TRBJ1-2 provide the parts outside the CDR3, is KAGVTQTPRYLIKTRGQQVTLSCSPISGHRSVSWYQQTPGQGLQFLFEYFSETQRNKGNFPGRFSGRQFSNSRSEMNVSTLELGDSALYLCASSLVQGLDGYTFGSGTRLTVV.

The chain combines TRBV11-2 with TRBJ2-1; 11 bases agree with TRBD2. The J segment lost 9 bases and the V segment lost 5 bases, leaving 9 bases of the junction unmatched. Germline CDR1 is SGHAT and CDR2 is FQNNGV. The CDR3 loop spans 15 amino acids. CDR3 amino acids: CASSQLAGAHGEQFF. Written as DNA, the CDR3 is TGTGCCAGCAGCCAACTAGCGGGAGCTCACGGTGAGCAGTTCTTC.

This clone has just a few counts. This chain connects TRBV24-1 to TRBJ2-1, with 13 positions matching TRBD2. V lost 3 bases to trimming and J lost 16 bases; unmatched junction nucleotides: 11. The CDR3 consists of 15 residues. Germline V CDR1 and CDR2: KGHDR, SFDVKD. The CDR3 loop reads CATSDGGLAGNPQFF. CDR3 nucleotide sequence: TGTGCCACCAGTGATGGGGGACTAGCGGGGAACCCCCAATTCTTC.

In its sample, this clone was seen a few times. Here the CDR3 DNA reads TGTGCCAGCAGTCCCCCGGGGTTGGGGGGCTACACCTTC. It yields the protein CASSPPGLGGYTF. The V call is TRBV12-3 or TRBV12-4, the J call TRBJ1-2; D is undetermined. The ends were cut back, 5 bases at V and 8 bases at J, with 15 bases in the middle. The CDR3 consists of 13 residues.

The chain couples TRBV19 to TRBJ1-1, with 7 bases identical to TRBD1. V was pared by 1 base and J by 5 bases, with 4 bases of the junction left unmatched. Germline CDR1 is LNHDA and CDR2 is SQIVND (reference sequence). The CDR3 is 14 residues long. The CDR3 protein is CASSIVRGRTEAFF. In DNA form, the CDR3 reads TGTGCCAGTAGTATAGTTAGGGGGCGGACTGAAGCTTTCTTT.